These 26 T cell receptor beta chains came from one sample sequenced in a study of human T cells and chemical hapten exposure. One entry per CDR3 protein results from TCRdb running MiXCR on the RACE reads. The table has 370,000 or so distinct CDR3 sequences, approximately 4.4% seen once. Documented time point: patch test 1, 2 weeks after DPC sensitization. Treatment specified: therapeutic diphenylcyclopropenone sensitization with weekly scalp DPC. The sample here was whole blood, taken in connection with sensitization to the hapten diphenylcyclopropenone (DPC). All receptors come from a woman aged 45-59 years with alopecia areata. Some clones in this sample may be carry-over from other donors' samples.

This clonotype was observed many times. This chain uses TRBV28 with TRBJ1-6, with D perhaps matching TRBD1 (5 bases). V was trimmed by 2 bases and J by 9 bases, leaving 20 bases between them. CDR1 and CDR2 from the germline V gene are MDHEN and SYDVKM. The CDR3 totals 17 residues. For the CDR3, the DNA is TGTGCCAGCAGTTTAAGGCGCGGCGGCAGGGAAACTTCACCCCTCCACTTT. This codes for CASSLRRGGRETSPLHF.

The table lists this clonotype with many counts. The chain joins TRBV29-1 to TRBJ1-1, with 7 positions matching TRBD1. Per the germline V gene, CDR1 is SQVTM and CDR2 is ANQGSEA. With 7 bases clipped from V and 1 base from J, the junction kept 9 bases outside the gene matches. This CDR3 region has 14 residues. This chain's CDR3 is CSGKGTDSNTEAFF. The DNA of the CDR3 is TGCAGCGGAAAGGGGACAGATTCGAACACTGAAGCTTTCTTT.

This clonotype was observed a handful of times. The chain uses TRBV7-9 and TRBJ2-2; D gene uncertain. V lost 1 base and J lost 4, with 7 bases in between. Germline V lookup: CDR1 SEHNR, CDR2 FQNEAQ (reference sequence). The CDR3 sequence is 14 residues long. As DNA, the CDR3 is TGTGCCAGCAGCTTAGTGGGATCCACCGGGGAGCTGTTTTTT. Translation: CASSLVGSTGELFF.

This rearrangement joins TRBV5-6 to TRBJ1-2; D is uncertain. Germline CDR1 is SGHDT and CDR2 is YYEEEE. With 4 bases removed from V and 4 bases from J, the gap between germline ends came to 17 bases. The CDR3 loop spans 15 amino acids. The CDR3: CASSPDSRTGYGYTF. CDR3 nucleotides: TGTGCCAGCAGCCCGGATTCCAGAACCGGCTATGGCTACACCTTC.

Concerning this clonotype itself: Sequence at one end of the junction differs from germline and may be a read error. The chain recombines TRBV10-3 with TRBJ2-3; the D gene is possibly TRBD1 (5 bases). CDR3 size: 16 residues. Germline CDR1 and CDR2: ENHRY and SYGVKD. CDR3 in DNA: TGTACCATCAGTGAGTCGAGACTCAGGGAACGAGATACGCAGTATTTT. This codes for CTISESRLRERDTQYF.

This clonotype was detected ten times or more. The chain recombines TRBV7-6 with TRBJ2-1; D remains unclear. This CDR3 comprises 13 residues. The germline V gene has CDR1 SGHVS and CDR2 FNYEAQ. Trimming left V 1 base short and J 6 bases short, with 7 bases between. DNA for the CDR3: TGTGCCAGCAGCTTAGTAGCCACCAATGAGCAGTTCTTC. Its translation: CASSLVATNEQFF.

CDR3: CSAMTGLDQPQHF. The CDR3 bases are TGCAGCGCTATGACAGGGTTGGATCAGCCCCAGCATTTT. The V and J genes are TRBV29-1 and TRBJ1-5; TRBD1 agrees at 7 bases. Germline-derived CDR1 and CDR2 are SQVTM and ANQGSEA. The CDR3 has 13 amino acids. V dropped 7 bases and J dropped 5; count of bases not matched to a gene: 8.

This clonotype was detected only a few times. The V call is TRBV7-2, the J call TRBJ2-7; 7 bases agree with TRBD2. J gave up 4 bases and V 1 base, and 10 bases lay outside the gene matches. Germline CDR1 is SGHTA and CDR2 is FQGNSA. The CDR3 is 16 residues long. The CDR3 region is CASSLESGTLTYEQYF. In DNA form, the CDR3 reads TGTGCCAGCAGCTTAGAGAGCGGGACCCTCACATACGAGCAGTACTTC.

The chain links TRBV28 to TRBJ2-7; D is ambiguous. Trimming removed 6 bases at V and 4 bases at J, with 16 bases between. The CDR3 totals 14 residues. Germline V CDR1 and CDR2: MDHEN, SYDVKM. CDR3 nucleotide sequence: TGTGCCAGCAGCGCGACTCCCCTCACTTACGAGCAGTACTTC. Protein sequence: CASSATPLTYEQYF.

This clonotype showed up many times. V and J are TRBV3-1 and TRBJ1-2; TRBD1 aligns across 9 bases. Germline CDR1 LGHDT, CDR2 YNNKEL (reference sequence). Trimming removed 0 bases from V and 10 bases from J; junction bases left unmatched: 6. The CDR3 loop spans 14 amino acids. CDR3 in amino acids: CASSQDAGQGDYTF. The CDR3 coding sequence is TGTGCCAGCAGCCAAGATGCGGGACAGGGTGACTACACCTTC.

Ten or more counts support this clonotype. The rearrangement joins TRBV21-1 to TRBJ1-5; the table names TRBD1, a call not compared with the DNA. TRBV21-1 is marked as a pseudogene. The CDR3 contains 19 residues. The CDR3 bases are TGTGCCAGCAGCCCCGTGAGGAGGACAAAGACGGGTGCAAAGAAGGCCCAGCATTTT. Its protein product is CASSPVRRTKTGAKKAQHF.

This clonotype occurred many times. At one end the junction does not follow the germline gene, possibly because of a read error. J is TRBJ2-7 and V is TRBV7-9; a weak D match, TRBD2 (5 bases). This CDR3 has 12 amino acids. Germline CDR1 and CDR2: SEHNR and FQNEAQ (reference sequence). The CDR3 loop is CASSLGAAGWSF. The CDR3 DNA sequence: TGTGCCAGCAGCTTAGGAGCGGCAGGATGGTCTTTC.

This clonotype was seen ten or more times. The rearrangement uses TRBV29-1 and TRBJ1-5; D gene unclear. Germline V CDR1 and CDR2: SQVTM, ANQGSEA. The CDR3 loop spans 12 amino acids. Trimming took off 4 bases at V and 6 bases at J, with 10 bases between the two ends. The CDR3 spells CSVGRDGQPQHF. In nucleotides, the CDR3 is TGCAGCGTTGGGAGGGATGGTCAGCCCCAGCATTTT.

The chain uses TRBV6-1 and TRBJ2-3; 7 bases match TRBD2. This CDR3 comprises 18 residues. V lost 5 bases, J lost 0 bases, and 14 bases stayed unmatched. CDR1 and CDR2 (germline): MNHNS, SASEGT. The CDR3: CASSLSDQLATSTDTQYF. DNA of the CDR3: TGTGCCAGCAGTCTTTCCGACCAACTAGCGACAAGCACAGATACGCAGTATTTT.

This clonotype has only a few counts. The chain recombines TRBV10-3 with TRBJ2-1, with TRBD1 identical over 12 bases. The germline gives CDR1 ENHRY, CDR2 SYGVKD. The CDR3 consists of 16 residues. J was trimmed by 9 bases and V by 2 bases; bases with no gene match: 8. The CDR3 DNA is TGTGCCATCAGTGAGGGGACAGGGGGCGCCCAGAGTGAGCAGTTCTTC. It encodes CAISEGTGGAQSEQFF.

This clonotype has at least ten counts. V is TRBV25-1 and J is TRBJ2-5; 12 bases match TRBD2. Germline V gene lookup returns CDR1 MGHDK and CDR2 SYGVNS. Trimming removed 10 bases from V and 5 bases from J; junction bases left unmatched: 8. CDR3 length equals 14 residues. The CDR3: CAMTSGSGEETQYF. CDR3 DNA sequence: TGTGCCATGACTAGCGGGAGTGGGGAGGAGACCCAGTACTTC.

This clonotype was counted at least ten times. This chain links TRBV6-6 with TRBJ2-3, with D perhaps matching TRBD1 (6 bases). This CDR3 is 15 amino acids long. V lost 7 bases, J lost 6 bases, and 20 bases lay in between. Germline CDR1 and CDR2: MNHNY and SVGAGI (reference sequence). The CDR3 DNA follows: TGTGCCAGCATCCCCGGGGACACGGACCTGGATACGCAGTATTTT. Translated: CASIPGDTDLDTQYF.

This clonotype was observed a handful of times. The rearrangement uses TRBV27 and TRBJ1-2, with 11 positions matching TRBD1. The CDR3 totals 15 residues. Germline V lookup: CDR1 MNHEY, CDR2 SMNVEV (reference sequence). The trim removed 7 bases at V and 5 bases at J, leaving 9 bases unmatched. CDR3 DNA sequence: TGTGCCAGCACACTTAGGGGACAGGGGGATTATGGCTACACCTTC. It translates to CASTLRGQGDYGYTF.

Regarding this clonotype: This clone may be a read error of a much larger clone one base away. The chain links TRBV24-1 to TRBJ2-1, with TRBD2 matching 7 bases. The CDR3 totals 17 residues. CDR1 is KGHDR, CDR2 SFDVKD, per germline. V shed 1 base, J shed 8 bases, and the junction held 13 bases outside the gene matches. The CDR3: CATSDFRTSVRADEQFF. The CDR3 bases are TGTGCCACCAGTGATTTCCGTACTAGCGTGAGGGCAGATGAGCAGTTCTTC.

This clonotype was seen at least ten times. The rearrangement joins TRBV20-1 to TRBJ2-1; D gene unclear. The V and J ends lost 3 bases and 3 bases respectively, with 3 bases between them. The CDR3 runs 11 residues. The V gene's germline CDR1 is DFQATT and CDR2 SNEGSKA (reference sequence). The CDR3 bases are TGCAGTGCTAGCGGCTACAATGAGCAGTTCTTC. It yields the protein CSASGYNEQFF.

This clonotype was found many times. A read error may account for a junction end that differs from germline. The rearrangement links TRBV20-1 to TRBJ2-3; 16 nucleotides align to TRBD2. Germline values: CDR1 DFQATT, CDR2 SNEGSKA (reference sequence). The CDR3 totals 13 residues. This chain's CDR3 is CSAGGLAGGPLNF. In DNA form, the CDR3 reads TGCAGTGCTGGGGGACTAGCGGGAGGGCCATTGAATTTT.

Many counts were recorded for this clonotype. The chain combines TRBV5-1 with TRBJ1-1; D is undetermined. The germline V and J ends were trimmed by 4 bases and 5 bases, with 9 bases remaining between them. Germline V gives CDR1 SGHRS, CDR2 YFSETQ. The CDR3 runs 12 residues. The CDR3 loop reads CASSIKGTEAFF. Written as DNA, the CDR3 is TGCGCCAGCAGCATAAAAGGGACTGAAGCTTTCTTT.

This clonotype was found many times. The chain's CDR3 is CASSLVGLLTDTQYF. CDR3 bases: TGCGCCAGCAGCTTGGTTGGACTACTCACAGATACGCAGTATTTT. The chain employs TRBV5-1 and TRBJ2-3; maybe TRBD2 (6 bases). Germline V gene lookup returns CDR1 SGHRS and CDR2 YFSETQ. Trimming removed 0 bases from V and 2 bases from J, with 10 bases in between. This CDR3 spans 15 amino acids.

This clonotype came up a few times. V gene TRBV7-2 combines with J gene TRBJ2-5; D may be TRBD2 (6 bases). V dropped 1 base and J dropped 2 bases, with 11 bases sitting between them. Germline V lookup: CDR1 SGHTA, CDR2 FQGNSA. This CDR3 is 15 amino acids long. CDR3 in DNA: TGTGCCAGCAGCTTAGACGGGACTCGACAAGAGACCCAGTACTTC. It codes for CASSLDGTRQETQYF.

V gene TRBV2 combines with J gene TRBJ2-7; possibly TRBD1 for D (5 bases). The V gene's germline CDR1 is SNHLY and CDR2 FYNNEI. Trimming shortened V by 3 bases and J by 5 bases, and 11 bases separated the two germline ends. CDR3 length: 13 residues. The CDR3 DNA sequence: TGTGCCAGCAGTGACAGGGTCGCCCACGAGCAGTACTTC. Encoded protein: CASSDRVAHEQYF. Together with reference TRBV2 and TRBJ2-7, the CDR3 gives the full variable domain: EPEVTQTPSHQVTQMGQEVILRCVPISNHLYFYWYRQILGQKVEFLVSFYNNEISEKSEIFDDQFSVERPDGSNFTLKIRSTKLEDSAMYFCASSDRVAHEQYFGPGTRLTVT.

This clonotype was counted a few times. The J gene is TRBJ1-2, the V gene TRBV25-1, with 8 bases that match TRBD1. This CDR3 is 12 amino acids long. With 10 bases clipped from V and 6 bases from J, the junction kept 7 bases outside the gene matches. From germline, CDR1 is MGHDK and CDR2 SYGVNS. CDR3: CATLTGADGYTF. In DNA, the CDR3 is TGTGCCACCCTGACAGGGGCCGATGGCTACACCTTC.